This entry concerns a single T cell receptor (beta chain). Its matching antigen is unknown. Germline is not matched at one junction end, which may reflect a read error. This entry belongs to a study of CD8+CD57+ T cells in acquired aplastic anemia. The study, taken as a whole, reports: Between patients and controls, approximately 29 CD8+ CDR3 sequences were found in common.

It was genomic DNA that served as the template for profiling TCR beta VDJ and CDR3. TCRdb redid the calling of the reads with MiXCR, one entry per CDR3 protein. The repertoire holds fewer than 150,000 distinct CDR3 sequences, with about 48% as singletons. Sequencing used sorted CD4+, CD8+, or CD8+CD57+ T cells (not recorded which) from PBMCs. The receptor's source is a human donor in good health, serving as a control.

The CDR3 sequence is CASSPDPNNYGYAF. The CDR3 DNA reads as TGTGCCAGCAGCCCGGACCCTAATAACTATGGCTACGCCTTC. The rearrangement links TRBV7-3 to TRBJ1-2; D ambiguous. The CDR3 runs 14 residues. Germline lookup yields CDR1 SGHTA and CDR2 FQGTGA. Full variable domain (outside the CDR3, taken from reference TRBV7-3 and TRBJ1-2): GAGVSQTPSNKVTEKGKYVELRCDPISGHTALYWYRQSLGQGPEFLIYFQGTGAADDSGLPNDRFFAVRPEGSVSTLKIQRTERGDSAVYLCASSPDPNNYGYAFGSGTRLTVV.